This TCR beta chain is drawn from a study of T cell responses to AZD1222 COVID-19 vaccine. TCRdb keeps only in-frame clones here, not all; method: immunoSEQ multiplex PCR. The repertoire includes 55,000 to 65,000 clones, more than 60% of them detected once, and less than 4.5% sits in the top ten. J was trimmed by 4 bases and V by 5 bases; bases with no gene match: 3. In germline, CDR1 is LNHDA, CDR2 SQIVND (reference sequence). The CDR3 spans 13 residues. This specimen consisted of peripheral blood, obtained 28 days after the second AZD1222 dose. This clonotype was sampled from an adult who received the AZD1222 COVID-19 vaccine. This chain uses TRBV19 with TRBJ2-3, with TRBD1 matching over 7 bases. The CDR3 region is CASSGGQADTQYF. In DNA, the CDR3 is TGTGCCAGTAGTGGCGGACAGGCAGATACGCAGTATTTT.